A selection of T cell receptor beta chains follows, all from one sample in a study of PD-L1 blockade in urothelial cancer. Produced via immunoSEQ multiplex PCR; TCRdb's table is partial and in-frame only. Of around 110,000 clones listed, 80% to 90% are singletons. The specimen was PBMCs, collected around atezolizumab (anti-PD-L1) treatment. These TCRs come from a man aged 60 to 75 with urothelial cancer. The CDR3 runs from the conserved cysteine through the conserved F or W. The order of the fields is clone size, D gene, V gene, J gene, CDR3 DNA, CDR3 protein. A D gene is named only where the DNA matches it firmly. Size tells how often a clone was seen (once, few, many) or the class of an expanded clone, and some rows leave it out.

clone size: -; D gene: -; V gene: TRBV11-3; J gene: TRBJ1-1; CDR3 DNA: TGTGCCAGCAGCTTAGGTAACAGGAACACTGAAGCTTTCTTT; CDR3 protein: CASSLGNRNTEAFF
clone size: -; D gene: TRBD2; V gene: TRBV12-5; J gene: TRBJ2-7; CDR3 DNA: TGTGCTAGTGGGTCCAGCGGGACCTACGAGCAGTACTTC; CDR3 protein: CASGSSGTYEQYF
clone size: -; D gene: TRBD2; V gene: TRBV6-1; J gene: TRBJ2-1; CDR3 DNA: TGTGCCAGCAGTGAATTTAGCGGGCGAAACACCGTTCAGTTCTTC; CDR3 protein: CASSEFSGRNTVQFF
clone size: -; D gene: TRBD2; V gene: TRBV19; J gene: TRBJ2-1; CDR3 DNA: TGTGCCAGTAACCCAGCGGGGGGGCTGCAATCATATGAGCAGTTCTTC; CDR3 protein: CASNPAGGLQSYEQFF
clone size: -; D gene: TRBD2; V gene: TRBV5-4; J gene: TRBJ2-3; CDR3 DNA: TGTGCCAGCAGCAACAGTCTAGCGGGAGCGAGAGATACGCAGTATTTT; CDR3 protein: CASSNSLAGARDTQYF
clone size: once; D gene: -; V gene: TRBV7-3; J gene: TRBJ2-1; CDR3 DNA: TGTGCCAGCAGCGGTTACGGCGGGGTTGAGCAGTTCTTC; CDR3 protein: CASSGYGGVEQFF
clone size: few; D gene: TRBD2; V gene: TRBV30; J gene: TRBJ2-1; CDR3 DNA: TGTGCCTGGAGTCGTGGACTAGAACTCGAGCAGTTCTTC; CDR3 protein: CAWSRGLELEQFF
clone size: -; D gene: -; V gene: TRBV5-4; J gene: TRBJ2-7; CDR3 DNA: TGTGCCAGCAGCATCCCAACAGGGAGCGAGCAGTACTTC; CDR3 protein: CASSIPTGSEQYF
clone size: -; D gene: TRBD1; V gene: TRBV6-5; J gene: TRBJ2-1; CDR3 DNA: TGTGCCAGCAGCCCGGGACAGGGAACCCCTGAGCAGTTCTTC; CDR3 protein: CASSPGQGTPEQFF
clone size: -; D gene: -; V gene: TRBV5-1; J gene: TRBJ1-2; CDR3 DNA: TGCGCCAGCAGCTTTGAGAGGGCCTCCCCTAACTATGGCTACACCTTC; CDR3 protein: CASSFERASPNYGYTF
clone size: -; D gene: -; V gene: TRBV28; J gene: TRBJ2-7; CDR3 DNA: TGTGCCAGCAGTTCCTTGGCCGAGCAGTACTTC; CDR3 protein: CASSSLAEQYF
clone size: -; D gene: -; V gene: TRBV6-1; J gene: TRBJ2-5; CDR3 DNA: TGTGCCAGCAGTGAAGCTGGCTGGCAGACCCAGTACTTC; CDR3 protein: CASSEAGWQTQYF
clone size: -; D gene: -; V gene: TRBV21-1; J gene: TRBJ2-7; CDR3 DNA: TGTGCCAGCAGCCTTCTTGAGTGGGGGCCGGGATACGAGCAGTACTTC; CDR3 protein: CASSLLEWGPGYEQYF
clone size: -; D gene: -; V gene: TRBV10-1; J gene: TRBJ1-4; CDR3 DNA: TGCGCCAGCAGCGCCGGGAAGAGGGATGAAAAACTGTTTTTT; CDR3 protein: CASSAGKRDEKLFF
clone size: -; D gene: -; V gene: TRBV5-4; J gene: TRBJ2-3; CDR3 DNA: TGTGCCAGCAGCTTTTCTAGCGCCACAGATACGCAGTATTTT; CDR3 protein: CASSFSSATDTQYF
clone size: -; D gene: -; V gene: TRBV10-3; J gene: TRBJ1-1; CDR3 DNA: TGTGCCATCAGTGAGTCAGGGGGAGTCACTGAAGCTTTCTTT; CDR3 protein: CAISESGGVTEAFF
clone size: -; D gene: TRBD2; V gene: TRBV2; J gene: TRBJ2-5; CDR3 DNA: TGTGCCAGCAGTGGGGGGACTAGCGGGAGTAATTTGGAGACCCAGTACTTC; CDR3 protein: CASSGGTSGSNLETQYF
clone size: -; D gene: -; V gene: TRBV4-3; J gene: TRBJ2-2; CDR3 DNA: TGCGCCAGCAGCCAAGACGCTATGAACACCGGGGAGCTGTTTTTT; CDR3 protein: CASSQDAMNTGELFF
clone size: many; D gene: TRBD1; V gene: TRBV4-1; J gene: TRBJ2-7; CDR3 DNA: TGCGCCAGCAGCCCGGACAGGGGCCACGAGCAGTACTTC; CDR3 protein: CASSPDRGHEQYF
clone size: -; D gene: -; V gene: TRBV7-3; J gene: TRBJ2-7; CDR3 DNA: TGTGCCAGCAGCTTATCTCCGGGTAAGACCTACGAGCAGTACTTC; CDR3 protein: CASSLSPGKTYEQYF
clone size: -; D gene: TRBD2; V gene: TRBV5-1; J gene: TRBJ2-1; CDR3 DNA: TGCGCCAGCAGACTACCGGGACTAGGGTCCAATGAGCAGTTCTTC; CDR3 protein: CASRLPGLGSNEQFF
clone size: -; D gene: TRBD2; V gene: TRBV6-5; J gene: TRBJ2-5; CDR3 DNA: TGTGCCAGCAGTTACTCGGCCAGCGGGGTCGAGAAGACCCAGTACTTC; CDR3 protein: CASSYSASGVEKTQYF
clone size: -; D gene: TRBD1; V gene: TRBV5-6; J gene: TRBJ1-3; CDR3 DNA: TGTGCCAGCAGCTTGGACAGGGGGCCTGGAAACACCATATATTTT; CDR3 protein: CASSLDRGPGNTIYF
clone size: -; D gene: TRBD2; V gene: TRBV18; J gene: TRBJ2-1; CDR3 DNA: TGTGCCAGCTCACCCGGAACGGGGGGTCCCTACAATGAGCAGTTCTTC; CDR3 protein: CASSPGTGGPYNEQFF
clone size: -; D gene: TRBD2; V gene: TRBV6-5; J gene: TRBJ2-7; CDR3 DNA: TGTGCCAGCAGGGGACTAGCGGGCAACTACGAGCAGTACTTC; CDR3 protein: CASRGLAGNYEQYF
clone size: -; D gene: TRBD1; V gene: TRBV27; J gene: TRBJ1-2; CDR3 DNA: TGTGCCAGCAGCTCGGGACAGGGAATCCCCAACTATGGCTACACCTTC; CDR3 protein: CASSSGQGIPNYGYTF
clone size: once; D gene: TRBD1; V gene: TRBV29-1; J gene: TRBJ2-7; CDR3 DNA: TGCAGCGTTGAAGCCGGGACAGACTCCTCCTACGAGCAGTACTTC; CDR3 protein: CSVEAGTDSSYEQYF
clone size: -; D gene: TRBD1; V gene: TRBV10-3; J gene: TRBJ2-7; CDR3 DNA: TGTGCCATCAGTGTGAGGGGGCCCCACGAGCAGTACTTC; CDR3 protein: CAISVRGPHEQYF
clone size: -; D gene: TRBD1; V gene: TRBV27; J gene: TRBJ1-6; CDR3 DNA: TGTGCCAGCAGTACCGGGACAGGGTTTAATTCACCCCTCCACTTT; CDR3 protein: CASSTGTGFNSPLHF
clone size: -; D gene: -; V gene: TRBV20-1; J gene: TRBJ1-1; CDR3 DNA: TGCAGTGCAGCCCGAGGGACTGAAGCTTTCTTT; CDR3 protein: CSAARGTEAFF
clone size: -; D gene: TRBD1; V gene: TRBV13; J gene: TRBJ2-3; CDR3 DNA: TGTGCCAGCAGCAACCAGGGGGTTAGCACAGATACGCAGTATTTT; CDR3 protein: CASSNQGVSTDTQYF
clone size: -; D gene: -; V gene: TRBV9; J gene: TRBJ1-4; CDR3 DNA: TGTGCCAGCAGCGTAGATGGCGACAGTGAAAAACTGTTTTTT; CDR3 protein: CASSVDGDSEKLFF
clone size: -; D gene: -; V gene: TRBV18; J gene: TRBJ1-1; CDR3 DNA: TGTGCCAGCTCAGCCACAGGGAGCTCTGAAGCTTTCTTT; CDR3 protein: CASSATGSSEAFF
clone size: -; D gene: -; V gene: TRBV7-9; J gene: TRBJ1-2; CDR3 DNA: TGTGCCAGCAGCTTAAGGGGGAATGGCTACACCTTC; CDR3 protein: CASSLRGNGYTF
clone size: -; D gene: -; V gene: TRBV9; J gene: TRBJ1-1; CDR3 DNA: TGTGCCAGCAGCGCCTCCCCCCGGAACACTGAAGCTTTCTTT; CDR3 protein: CASSASPRNTEAFF
clone size: -; D gene: -; V gene: TRBV4-1; J gene: TRBJ2-3; CDR3 DNA: TGCGCCAGCAGCCAGCTAGGGGATTACACAGATACGCAGTATTTT; CDR3 protein: CASSQLGDYTDTQYF
clone size: -; D gene: TRBD1; V gene: TRBV27; J gene: TRBJ2-2; CDR3 DNA: TGTGCCAGCAGCCCACAGGGGGCGCGTACCGGGGAGCTGTTTTTT; CDR3 protein: CASSPQGARTGELFF
clone size: -; D gene: -; V gene: TRBV27; J gene: TRBJ1-1; CDR3 DNA: TGTGCCAGCAGTTTAGGATGGTGGGCCGGTGTGACTGAAGCTTTCTTT; CDR3 protein: CASSLGWWAGVTEAFF
clone size: -; D gene: -; V gene: TRBV28; J gene: TRBJ1-4; CDR3 DNA: TGTGCCAGCAGTTTAGGAAGTAAAACCAGGGAAAAACTGTTTTTT; CDR3 protein: CASSLGSKTREKLFF
clone size: -; D gene: -; V gene: TRBV19; J gene: TRBJ1-2; CDR3 DNA: TGTGCCAGTAGTATACAGGGGAACTATGGCTACACCTTC; CDR3 protein: CASSIQGNYGYTF
clone size: -; D gene: -; V gene: TRBV15; J gene: TRBJ2-7; CDR3 DNA: TGTGCCACCAGCAGTGCCAGGGGCCATGAGGGGCAGTACTTC; CDR3 protein: CATSSARGHEGQYF
clone size: once; D gene: TRBD2; V gene: TRBV18; J gene: TRBJ2-1; CDR3 DNA: TGTGCCAGCTCACCGGGCAGTAGCGGGGGACACAATGAGCAGTTCTTC; CDR3 protein: CASSPGSSGGHNEQFF
clone size: -; D gene: -; V gene: TRBV9; J gene: TRBJ2-1; CDR3 DNA: TGTGCCAGCAGCGTAGGACAGGTACAATTTTACAATGAGCAGTTCTTC; CDR3 protein: CASSVGQVQFYNEQFF
clone size: -; D gene: -; V gene: TRBV7-3; J gene: TRBJ2-1; CDR3 DNA: TGTGCCAGCAGCCCCCCGGGGGCTAGCGGTTACAATGAGCAGTTCTTC; CDR3 protein: CASSPPGASGYNEQFF
clone size: -; D gene: -; V gene: TRBV18; J gene: TRBJ1-2; CDR3 DNA: TGTGCCAGCTCACCAGCTTTGGAGTACCACTATGGCTACACCTTC; CDR3 protein: CASSPALEYHYGYTF
clone size: once; D gene: -; V gene: TRBV9; J gene: TRBJ2-3; CDR3 DNA: TGTGCCAGCAGTCGTACAGGGGATACGCAGTATTTT; CDR3 protein: CASSRTGDTQYF
clone size: -; D gene: -; V gene: TRBV18; J gene: TRBJ2-5; CDR3 DNA: TGTGCCAGCTCAAACATGAGACAGGAGATCCAAGAGACCCAGTACTTC; CDR3 protein: CASSNMRQEIQETQYF
clone size: -; D gene: -; V gene: TRBV5-6; J gene: TRBJ2-5; CDR3 DNA: TGTGCCAGCAGCTCTATTTCGGACAGGGAGGGAGAGACCCAGTACTTC; CDR3 protein: CASSSISDREGETQYF
clone size: -; D gene: -; V gene: TRBV27; J gene: TRBJ1-4; CDR3 DNA: TGTGCCAGCCAGAGCCGGGGGACGAGTGAAAAACTGTTTTTT; CDR3 protein: CASQSRGTSEKLFF
clone size: once; D gene: TRBD1; V gene: TRBV4-2; J gene: TRBJ2-7; CDR3 DNA: TGTGCCAGCAGCTCGGGACAGGGAGGCTACGAGCAGTACTTC; CDR3 protein: CASSSGQGGYEQYF
clone size: -; D gene: -; V gene: TRBV6-5; J gene: TRBJ1-4; CDR3 DNA: TGTGCCAGCAGAATCACATTTGCAACTAATGAAAAACTGTTTTTT; CDR3 protein: CASRITFATNEKLFF
clone size: -; D gene: TRBD2; V gene: TRBV18; J gene: TRBJ2-7; CDR3 DNA: TGTGCCAGCTCCGGACTAGCGGGAGTTTGGAGCTCCTACGAGCAGTACTTC; CDR3 protein: CASSGLAGVWSSYEQYF
clone size: -; D gene: TRBD2; V gene: TRBV5-4; J gene: TRBJ2-5; CDR3 DNA: TGTGCCAGCAGCTTGACTAGCGGATTAGAAGAGACCCAGTACTTC; CDR3 protein: CASSLTSGLEETQYF
clone size: -; D gene: -; V gene: TRBV30; J gene: TRBJ2-5; CDR3 DNA: TGTGCCTGGAGTGTAACATCTCCGGAGACCCAGTACTTC; CDR3 protein: CAWSVTSPETQYF
clone size: -; D gene: -; V gene: TRBV14; J gene: TRBJ1-5; CDR3 DNA: TGTGCCAGCAGCCACAAGACGCTTTATGACAGCCTCAACCAGCATTTT; CDR3 protein: CASSHKTLYDSLNQHF
clone size: -; D gene: -; V gene: TRBV7-7; J gene: TRBJ2-7; CDR3 DNA: TGTGCCAGCAGCTTAGACGGCTCCTACGAGCAGTACTTC; CDR3 protein: CASSLDGSYEQYF
clone size: -; D gene: -; V gene: TRBV5-4; J gene: TRBJ1-1; CDR3 DNA: TGTGCCAGCAGCTTGGCTATGGGACAGAACACTGAAGCTTTCTTT; CDR3 protein: CASSLAMGQNTEAFF
clone size: -; D gene: -; V gene: TRBV7-2; J gene: TRBJ1-6; CDR3 DNA: TGTGCCAGCACCCCGCAGTGGGGGGGTTCACCCCTCCACTTT; CDR3 protein: CASTPQWGGSPLHF